These T cell receptor beta chains were read from a single sample in a study of T-cell memory formation after mild COVID-19. TCRdb processed the 5' RACE reads anew with MiXCR; each CDR3 protein has one entry. The sample has 450,000 or so distinct CDR3 sequences; approximately 23% are singletons. Source material: PBMCs or a T cell subset sorted from them (not recorded which). Receptors were obtained from an adult woman who had mild COVID-19 (a few samples of this study predate the infection). Cell type and time point are not known. Each CDR3 is given with its conserved first and last residue. A D gene is named only where the DNA matches it firmly. The size entry is marked missing in some rows and otherwise reads once, few, many or a size class.

j_call cdr3_length d_call clone_size v_call cdr3_nt cdr3_aa
TRBJ2-1 16 TRBD2 . TRBV7-2 TGTGCCAGCAGCCCGGACGCTAGCGGGGGGTACAATGAGCAGTTCTTC CASSPDASGGYNEQFF
TRBJ1-5 16 . . TRBV15 TGTGCCACCAGCAGATCCACAGGGAAATCTAATCAGCCCCAGCATTTT CATSRSTGKSNQPQHF
TRBJ2-6 16 TRBD1 few TRBV4-3 TGCGCCAGCAGCCAAGCAGGGGGCTCTGGGGCCAACGTCCTGACTTTC CASSQAGGSGANVLTF
TRBJ2-5 15 TRBD2 . TRBV7-8 TGTGCCAGCAGCTTAGCACTAGCGGCCCGAGAGACCCAGTACTTC CASSLALAARETQYF
TRBJ1-2 19 TRBD1 . TRBV30 TGTGCCTGGAGTGTACAAAGATACGGACAGGGGGTTGGTAGCTATGGCTACACCTTC CAWSVQRYGQGVGSYGYTF
TRBJ1-1 13 . few TRBV7-9 TGTGCCAGCAGCCCCCTGAGGTCCACTGAAGCTTTCTTT CASSPLRSTEAFF
TRBJ1-4 15 . few TRBV5-1 TGCGCCAGCAGCTTGTCAGGGGAGGAGGGTGAAAAACTGTTTTTT CASSLSGEEGEKLFF
TRBJ2-3 13 . . TRBV20-1 TGCAGTGGTTGGCTAGCAGACACAGATACGCAGTATTTT CSGWLADTDTQYF
TRBJ2-3 17 TRBD2 . TRBV7-9 TGTGCCAGCAGCTTAGCGCGCGCTAGCGGGGTGACAGATACGCAGTATTTT CASSLARASGVTDTQYF
TRBJ1-3 16 . . TRBV21-1 TGTGCCAGCAGCCCCCGACCGGACAGGGGCGAAGTCACCATATATTTT CASSPRPDRGEVTIYF
TRBJ2-3 15 . few TRBV29-1 TGCAGCGTTGAAGATGGGGGCCAACTCACAGATACGCAGTATTTT CSVEDGGQLTDTQYF
TRBJ1-5 13 . . TRBV12-3/TRBV12-4 TGTGCCAGCAGTTTGTCGGTTAATCAGCCCCAGCATTTT CASSLSVNQPQHF
TRBJ2-3 15 . . TRBV15 TGTGCCACCAGCATGACCCTCGGGGACACAGATACGCAGTATTTT CATSMTLGDTDTQYF
TRBJ2-7 13 . . TRBV3-1 TGTGCCAGCAGCCTCAATAAGGGATACGAGCAGTACTTC CASSLNKGYEQYF
TRBJ2-3 17 TRBD2 . TRBV5-1 TGCGCCAGCAGCGCCCAGGGACTAGCGGAATACACAGATACGCAGTATTTT CASSAQGLAEYTDTQYF
TRBJ2-7 14 . few TRBV5-4 TGTGCCAGCAGCCGTAGCCTAGGGGTTTACGAGCAGTACTTC CASSRSLGVYEQYF
TRBJ2-3 14 . . TRBV20-1 TGCAGTGCTAGTTCGGGACCACGCACAGATACGCAGTATTTT CSASSGPRTDTQYF
TRBJ2-2 14 . few TRBV7-2 TGTGCCAGCAGACTCGACAGCAGCACCGGGGAGCTGTTTTTT CASRLDSSTGELFF
TRBJ1-1 10 . . TRBV19 TGTGCCACCCGGGACACTGAAGCTTTCTTT CATRDTEAFF